Shown below are 5 T cell receptor beta chains from a single sample sequenced in a study of cytomegalovirus exposure and HLA in healthy donors. This PCR relied on a set of 60 Vbeta primers and 13 Jbeta primers. Produced via immunoSEQ multiplex PCR; TCRdb's table is partial and in-frame only. The sample consists of about 200,000 clones, around 85% of them appearing once. Specimen: PBMCs. The receptors here all came from a man in his forties or fifties in good health and CMV-seronegative.

The genes are TRBV7-8 and TRBJ2-2; 8 bases fit TRBD1. Germline lookup yields CDR1 SGHVS and CDR2 FQNEAQ. This CDR3 spans 16 amino acids. After removal of 4 bases from V and 0 bases from J, the junction contained 4 bases not matched to a gene. The CDR3 reads CASSYKTGANTGELFF. In DNA, the CDR3 is TGTGCCAGCAGCTATAAGACAGGGGCGAACACCGGGGAGCTGTTTTTT.

The gene calls are TRBV7-6 and TRBJ2-1; 15 bases are a match to TRBD2. Germline CDR1 reads SGHVS; CDR2 reads FNYEAQ. The CDR3 is made up of 15 amino acids. J lost 9 bases, V lost 5 bases, and 5 bases had no gene match. The CDR3 spells CASSTGLAGGVEQFF. In DNA, the CDR3 is TGTGCCAGCAGCACCGGACTAGCGGGAGGGGTTGAGCAGTTCTTC.

The chain uses TRBV9 and TRBJ2-7; unclear D gene. V lost 3 bases, J lost 2 bases, and 15 bases lay in between. The CDR3 consists of 15 residues. Germline loops: CDR1 SGDLS, CDR2 YYNGEE. The CDR3 loop is CASSANAGAPYEQYF. The CDR3 nucleotides read TGTGCCAGCAGCGCTAATGCAGGCGCCCCCTACGAGCAGTACTTC. The entire variable domain, with the rest obtained from reference TRBV9 and TRBJ2-7, is as follows: DSGVTQTPKHLITATGQRVTLRCSPRSGDLSVYWYQQSLDQGLQFLIQYYNGEERAKGNILERFSAQQFPDLHSELNLSSLELGDSALYFCASSANAGAPYEQYFGPGTRLTVT.

Written as DNA, the CDR3 is TGTGCCAGCAGTTTGGTGGGCCCCTACGAGCAGTACTTC. It is translated as CASSLVGPYEQYF. The gene calls are TRBV28 and TRBJ2-7; D gene ambiguous. Germline assignment: CDR1 MDHEN and CDR2 SYDVKM. The CDR3 contains 13 residues. V lost 3 bases to trimming and J lost 2 bases, with 8 bases between them.

This clone occurred once. This chain links TRBV5-1 with TRBJ2-5, with 7 positions matching TRBD1. The CDR3 is 15 residues long. V lost 1 base, J lost 1 base, and 4 bases stayed unmatched. Germline CDR1 is SGHRS and CDR2 is YFSETQ. The CDR3 sequence is CASSLSGTAQETQYF. In DNA, the CDR3 is TGCGCCAGCAGCTTGTCCGGGACAGCCCAAGAGACCCAGTACTTC.